The sequence of this TCR beta chain was determined in a study of blood T cell repertoires in COVID-19. Study-wide context: Material from acute and convalescent COVID-19 was sourced from the United States, Italy and Spain. In each case, the material was cDNA or gDNA derived from T cells, B-cell-depleted T cells, or PBMCs.

This CDR3 has 17 amino acids. Germline CDR1 is SGHRS and CDR2 is YFSETQ. The V gene lost 2 bases and the J gene lost 1 base, with 18 bases spanning the gap. In its sample, this clone was seen once. Methods used by the authors: Nucleated cell number was recorded as an estimate derived from reference gene primer amplification. TCRdb's table, derived via immunoSEQ multiplex PCR, lists solely in-frame clones and lacks some. V, J and clone size derive from that table, while D and trimming were established from the DNA sequence. This sample yields hundreds of thousands of clones, of which roughly 87% are seen a single time; approximately 2.4% belongs to the top ten. Cohorts were assigned according to the clinical history that participants reported.

This chain joins TRBV5-1 and TRBJ1-2; a weak D match, TRBD1 (6 bases). The specimen sequenced was PBMCs or T cells enriched from blood (not recorded which). The source of this sequence is a woman aged 25 to 39 with acute COVID-19. The CDR3: CASSLVLQGRINYGYTF. The CDR3 bases are TGCGCCAGCAGCTTAGTATTACAGGGCAGGATTAACTATGGCTACACCTTC. Drawing the rest from reference TRBV5-1 and TRBJ1-2, the complete variable domain is KAGVTQTPRYLIKTRGQQVTLSCSPISGHRSVSWYQQTPGQGLQFLFEYFSETQRNKGNFPGRFSGRQFSNSRSEMNVSTLELGDSALYLCASSLVLQGRINYGYTFGSGTRLTVV.